These 23 T cell receptor beta chains were all obtained from the same sample, sequenced in a study of PD-1 blockade in classical Hodgkin lymphoma. Sequencing was performed with immunoSEQ multiplex PCR; in TCRdb, only in-frame clones are kept and a portion is missing. Seen here are roughly 24,000 clones, around 80% observed once, and the top ten hold roughly 8%. Brentuximab vedotin exposure varied, and every patient relapsed after autologous stem cell transplantation. Here the sequenced sample was peripheral blood mononuclear cells (PBMCs), taken before the second cycle of nivolumab. These receptor sequences come from a human donor with classical Hodgkin lymphoma.

The V and J genes are TRBV2 and TRBJ1-2; 8 bases fit TRBD1. With 7 bases clipped from V and 6 bases from J, the junction kept 7 bases outside the gene matches. CDR3 length: 13 residues. Germline CDR1 reads SNHLY; CDR2 reads FYNNEI. CDR3 coding DNA: TGTGCCAGCATTTTACAGGGGGAAGATGGCTACACCTTC. Translation gives CASILQGEDGYTF.

This sequence joins TRBV4-3 and TRBJ1-5; D gene uncertain. Germline CDR1 LGHNA, CDR2 YSLEER. V was trimmed by 0 bases and J by 0 bases, leaving 3 bases between them. There are 14 residues in the CDR3. CDR3 DNA sequence: TGCGCCAGCAGCCAAGAGGTTAGCAATCAGCCCCAGCATTTT. This translates into CASSQEVSNQPQHF.

V usage is TRBV5-1 and J usage is TRBJ1-1; D gene unclear. Trimming cost V 5 bases and J 5 bases, with 13 bases left between them. CDR1 SGHRS and CDR2 YFSETQ come from the germline V gene. The CDR3 extends over 13 amino acids. CDR3 sequence: CASRTGGGTEAFF. CDR3 nucleotides: TGCGCCAGCAGGACGGGAGGAGGGACTGAAGCTTTCTTT.

This clone was recorded once. The V call is TRBV10-2, the J call TRBJ2-2, with 9 positions matching TRBD2. Trimming at V came to 7 bases and at J to 7 bases, leaving 13 bases not matched to a gene. The germline V gene has CDR1 WSHSY and CDR2 SAAADI. The CDR3 runs 16 residues. The CDR3 DNA is TGCGCCAGCACCTCATACGGCGGGGGGGGCGACGGGGAGCTGTTTTTT. It specifies CASTSYGGGGDGELFF.

This clone was detected only a few times. The chain couples TRBV5-4 to TRBJ2-7, with D uncertain. Germline lookup yields CDR1 SGHNT and CDR2 YYREEE (reference sequence). V dropped 0 bases and J dropped 1 base, with 11 bases sitting between them. The CDR3 contains 15 residues. The CDR3 DNA reads TGTGCCAGCAGCTTGGACTCTGGTTTGTCCTACGAGCAGTACTTC. Its protein product is CASSLDSGLSYEQYF.

V is TRBV5-1 and J is TRBJ2-1; D remains unclear. V was shortened by 0 bases and J by 4 bases, with 14 bases between the two germline ends. From germline, CDR1 is SGHRS and CDR2 YFSETQ. The CDR3 consists of 16 residues. CDR3 sequence reads: CASSLVAATLYNEQFF. The CDR3 nucleotides read TGCGCCAGCAGCTTGGTTGCCGCTACGCTTTACAATGAGCAGTTCTTC.

J is TRBJ2-2 and V is TRBV5-1, with D maybe TRBD1 (6 bases). There are 14 residues in the CDR3. V shed 7 bases and J shed 7 bases, with 17 bases lying between them. Germline V CDR1 and CDR2: SGHRS, YFSETQ. Here the CDR3 reads CASGRTGNDGELFF. CDR3 nucleotide sequence: TGCGCCAGCGGAAGAACAGGGAATGACGGGGAGCTGTTTTTT.

V and J are TRBV6-4 and TRBJ2-3; perhaps TRBD2 as D (6 bases). Germline lookup yields CDR1 MRHNA and CDR2 SNTAGT. The V end was cut by 2 bases, the J end by 4 bases, with 10 bases between. The length of the CDR3 is 14 residues. The CDR3 reads CASSDRGGADTQYF. DNA of the CDR3: TGTGCCAGCAGTGACAGGGGAGGAGCAGATACGCAGTATTTT.

The chain combines TRBV4-1 with TRBJ1-1, with D possibly being TRBD1 (5 bases). Trimming took off 4 bases at V and 7 bases at J, with 13 bases between the two ends. The CDR3 totals 13 residues. CDR1 is MGHRA and CDR2 is YSYEKL in the germline V gene. The CDR3 nucleotides read TGCGCCAGCAGCCCCCGCAGGGACGATGAAGCTTTCTTT. It yields the protein CASSPRRDDEAFF.

This clone was seen once. The CDR3 spells CASSRRVGQGAEAFF. Written as DNA, the CDR3 is TGTGCCAGCAGCCGCCGGGTCGGGCAAGGGGCTGAAGCTTTCTTT. The chain couples TRBV14 to TRBJ1-1; tentative D call: TRBD1 (5 bases). Trimming stripped 4 bases from V and 6 bases from J, with 18 bases between. The germline V gene encodes CDR1 SGHDN and CDR2 FVKESK. The CDR3 covers 15 residues.

The chain has TRBV27 and TRBJ2-1, with TRBD2 matching 14 bases. This CDR3 has 18 amino acids. Trimming took 5 bases from V and 5 from J; bases not matched to a gene: 11. Germline assignment: CDR1 MNHEY and CDR2 SMNVEV (reference sequence). The CDR3 nucleotides are TGTGCCAGCAGTACCATCACGACTAGCGGGGGGGCCCACAATGAGCAGTTCTTC. Protein product: CASSTITTSGGAHNEQFF.

The chain joins TRBV10-1 to TRBJ2-1, with TRBD2 matching 9 bases. With 7 bases clipped from V and 8 bases from J, the junction kept 6 bases outside the gene matches. Looked up from germline, CDR1 is WNHNN and CDR2 is SYGVQD (reference sequence). This CDR3 has 13 residues. The CDR3 DNA reads as TGCGCCAGCAAGGCTAGCGGGGAGGATGAGCAGTTCTTC. Translation gives CASKASGEDEQFF.

This sequence joins TRBV29-1 and TRBJ2-5, with TRBD1 as a possible D gene (5 bases). This CDR3 is 14 amino acids long. Deletions cut 0 bases from V and 3 bases from J, with 11 bases between. Germline CDR1 and CDR2: SQVTM and ANQGSEA. CDR3 DNA: TGCAGCGTTGAAGATAAGGGGCTAGAAGAGACCCAGTACTTC. This encodes CSVEDKGLEETQYF.

The rearrangement joins TRBV11-3 to TRBJ2-3; TRBD2 matches 10 bases. Looked up from germline, CDR1 is SGHNT and CDR2 is YENEEA. With 4 bases clipped from V and 4 bases from J, the junction kept 8 bases outside the gene matches. This CDR3 is 16 amino acids long. The CDR3: CASSWGTSAGADTQYF. The CDR3 region has the DNA TGTGCCAGCAGCTGGGGGACTAGCGCGGGGGCAGATACGCAGTATTTT.

The chain carries TRBV7-9 and TRBJ2-7; 9 bases fit TRBD1. This CDR3 contains 15 residues. CDR1 SEHNR and CDR2 FQNEAQ come from the germline V gene (reference sequence). J was trimmed by 4 bases and V by 2 bases; bases with no gene match: 6. CDR3 loop: CASSLPGQGKYEQYF. The CDR3 bases are TGTGCCAGCAGCTTACCTGGACAGGGGAAGTACGAGCAGTACTTC.

The chain carries TRBV11-1 and TRBJ1-1; D unclear. The germline CDR1 and CDR2 sequences are SGHAT and FQDESV (reference sequence). The length of the CDR3 is 15 residues. The V gene lost 6 bases and the J gene lost 1 base, with 15 bases spanning the gap. CDR3 sequence: CASSPPGGGNTEAFF. CDR3 bases: TGTGCCAGCAGTCCACCAGGTGGCGGGAACACTGAAGCTTTCTTT. The variable domain in full, completed from reference TRBV11-1 and TRBJ1-1, reads EAEVAQSPRYKITEKSQAVAFWCDPISGHATLYWYRQILGQGPELLVQFQDESVVDDSQLPKDRFSAERLKGVDSTLKIQPAELGDSAMYLCASSPPGGGNTEAFFGQGTRLTVV.

The chain is built from TRBV18 and TRBJ1-2; a possible D gene is TRBD1 (6 bases). CDR1 is KGHSH, CDR2 LQKENI, per germline. CDR3 size: 16 residues. V dropped 0 bases and J dropped 8 bases, with 19 bases sitting between them. The CDR3 DNA follows: TGTGCCAGCTCACCACCGGGGGGCGGATCCGTCGTAGGCTACACCTTC. Encoded protein: CASSPPGGGSVVGYTF.

The chain has TRBV11-2 and TRBJ2-7, with D perhaps matching TRBD1 (6 bases). The germline V gene has CDR1 SGHAT and CDR2 FQNNGV. This CDR3 has 14 residues. V was pared by 7 bases and J by 1 base, with 14 bases between. CDR3 protein: CASILTGSSYEQYF. The DNA for the CDR3 is TGTGCCAGCATCCTGACAGGTTCTTCCTACGAGCAGTACTTC.

The J gene is TRBJ2-2, the V gene TRBV2; TRBD1 matches at 7 bases. The V gene end was trimmed by 9 bases and the J gene end by 1 base; junction bases not matched to a gene: 5. This CDR3 spans 14 amino acids. Per the germline V gene, CDR1 is SNHLY and CDR2 is FYNNEI. The CDR3, as DNA: TGTGCCAGTACCGGACAGGTGAACACCGGGGAGCTGTTTTTT. Translating gives CASTGQVNTGELFF.

The rearrangement joins TRBV19 to TRBJ2-7; 7 bases line up with TRBD1. The J segment lost 1 base and the V segment lost 3 bases, leaving 6 bases of the junction unmatched. The CDR3 loop spans 15 amino acids. Germline lookup yields CDR1 LNHDA and CDR2 SQIVND (reference sequence). The CDR3 region has the DNA TGTGCCAGTAGTATCCGGGACAGCAGTTCCTACGAGCAGTACTTC. Amino acid sequence: CASSIRDSSSYEQYF. The entire variable domain, with the rest obtained from reference TRBV19 and TRBJ2-7, is as follows: DGGITQSPKYLFRKEGQNVTLSCEQNLNHDAMYWYRQDPGQGLRLIYYSQIVNDFQKGDIAEGYSVSREKKESFPLTVTSAQKNPTAFYLCASSIRDSSSYEQYFGPGTRLTVT.

This chain connects TRBV25-1 to TRBJ2-7; 8 bases agree with TRBD1. V shed 5 bases and J 1 base; nucleotides not matched to a gene: 7. The CDR3 has 15 residues. Germline V gene data show CDR1 as MGHDK and CDR2 as SYGVNS. The CDR3 region has the DNA TGTGCCAGCAGTCAGTCAAACAGGGGGTCCTACGAGCAGTACTTC. It translates to CASSQSNRGSYEQYF.

The rearrangement links TRBV5-1 to TRBJ2-7; the D gene could be TRBD1 or TRBD2 (6 bases each). There are 14 residues in the CDR3. V was pared by 2 bases and J by 1 base, with 10 bases between. Germline assignment: CDR1 SGHRS and CDR2 YFSETQ. DNA for the CDR3: TGCGCCAGCAGCTTCCGGGGGCGTTCCTACGAGCAGTACTTC. Translated, it gives CASSFRGRSYEQYF.

This sequence joins TRBV6-1 and TRBJ1-5; tentatively, D is TRBD1 (5 bases). Per the germline V gene, CDR1 is MNHNS and CDR2 is SASEGT. The CDR3 contains 14 residues. With 5 bases removed from V and 6 bases from J, the gap between germline ends came to 14 bases. The CDR3: CASSLGRAGQPQHF. Here the CDR3 DNA reads TGTGCCAGCAGTCTGGGACGGGCGGGTCAGCCCCAGCATTTT.